The 3 T cell receptor beta chains listed next were all sequenced from one sample in a study of regulatory T cells in long-lasting Graves disease. The time point is: newly diagnosed GD, antithyroid drugs for less than 3 months. PBMC RNA served as the TCR library source. Arm-PCR of CDR3 regions with iRepertoire HTBI primers generated TCR beta libraries. TCRdb reprocessed the multiplex PCR reads with MiXCR, giving one entry per CDR3 protein. The repertoire holds hundreds of thousands of distinct CDR3 sequences, with roughly 15% as singletons. These sequences were also reported in another study, on T cells in Graves' hyperthyroidism and ophthalmopathy.

Sequences were derived from peripheral blood mononuclear cells (PBMCs), sampled at new diagnosis, from a patient treated with antithyroid drugs. All receptors come from a woman aged 35-65 years with Graves disease.

Many counts were recorded for this clonotype. This chain links TRBV11-2 with TRBJ1-1; no clear D. Trimming shortened V by 4 bases and J by 10 bases, and 22 bases separated the two germline ends. The CDR3 covers 15 residues. Germline values: CDR1 SGHAT, CDR2 FQNNGV. The CDR3 bases are TGTGCCAGCAGCTCCTTTTCGACCCCGAGGGTAGGAGCTTTCTTT. Its translation is CASSSFSTPRVGAFF.

This clonotype was counted ten times or more. The chain carries TRBV10-3 and TRBJ1-1; perhaps TRBD1 as D (5 bases). Germline CDR1 reads ENHRY; CDR2 reads SYGVKD. The V end was cut by 5 bases, the J end by 7 bases, with 17 bases between. The CDR3 spans 14 residues. CDR3 in amino acids: CAISRTLGDDEAFF. The CDR3 DNA reads as TGTGCCATCAGTCGGACATTAGGGGATGATGAAGCTTTCTTT.

This clonotype was observed a handful of times. This sequence joins TRBV7-2 and TRBJ1-2; TRBD1 matches 8 bases. The CDR3 contains 16 residues. Germline V gives CDR1 SGHTA, CDR2 FQGNSA. V lost 6 bases and J lost 0; bases outside the gene matches: 9. The CDR3 region is CASSRDRIVPNYGYTF. The CDR3 nucleotides read TGTGCCAGCAGTCGGGACAGGATCGTTCCTAACTATGGCTACACCTTC.